A single sample is the source of the 27 T cell receptor beta chains below, sequenced in a study of blood T cell repertoires in COVID-19. Some clones are missing from TCRdb's copy, which holds only in-frame ones; the method was immunoSEQ multiplex PCR. The sample lists about 110,000 clones; about 80% were seen once. The source material was peripheral blood. Every receptor here comes from a man aged 70 or older with acute or convalescent COVID-19.

The chain links TRBV28 to TRBJ1-2; D not resolved. CDR1 and CDR2 from the germline V gene are MDHEN and SYDVKM. V lost 6 bases and J lost 0, with 8 bases in between. CDR3 length equals 13 residues. In nucleotides, the CDR3 is TGTGCCAGCAGGGAACAGACTAACTATGGCTACACCTTC. It yields the protein CASREQTNYGYTF.

J is TRBJ1-1 and V is TRBV19; TRBD1 matches 7 bases. Unmatched junction bases numbered 9, after V lost 4 bases and J lost 4 bases. The CDR3 covers 15 residues. The germline V gene encodes CDR1 LNHDA and CDR2 SQIVND (reference sequence). CDR3 sequence reads: CASSRGDRRSTEAFF. The CDR3 bases are TGTGCCAGTAGTAGGGGGGACAGAAGGAGCACTGAAGCTTTCTTT.

V is TRBV24-1 and J is TRBJ2-1, with 8 bases that match TRBD1. Germline trimming cut 2 bases from V and 4 bases from J; bases unmatched to any gene: 6. The CDR3 consists of 16 residues. Per the germline V gene, CDR1 is KGHDR and CDR2 is SFDVKD. The DNA for the CDR3 is TGTGCCACCAGTGATTCCCGGACAGGGATGTACAATGAGCAGTTCTTC. Protein sequence: CATSDSRTGMYNEQFF.

The chain combines TRBV5-1 with TRBJ1-1; D perhaps matches TRBD1 (5 bases). Looked up from germline, CDR1 is SGHRS and CDR2 is YFSETQ. The CDR3 consists of 15 residues. Trimming pared 7 bases from V and 4 bases from J, leaving 20 bases between. CDR3 bases: TGCGCCAGCCGGGAGGGGTCCTTCCGGGGCACTGAAGCTTTCTTT. Translated: CASREGSFRGTEAFF.

CDR3 DNA sequence: TGTGCTAGTGGTTTGAGCGGGGGGCAGACCCAGTACTTC. As protein: CASGLSGGQTQYF. The rearrangement links TRBV12-5 to TRBJ2-5, with TRBD2 identical over 9 bases. CDR1 is LGHNT, CDR2 FRNRAP, per germline. Losses at the gene ends were 2 bases for V and 6 bases for J; bases not matched to a gene: 1. There are 13 residues in the CDR3.

The count of this clone is one. This chain joins TRBV7-6 and TRBJ2-5; D uncertain. V lost 2 bases and J lost 2, with 12 bases in between. The CDR3 consists of 15 residues. The germline CDR1 and CDR2 sequences are SGHVS and FNYEAQ. CDR3 in DNA: TGTGCCAGCAGCTTATCCCTGCTACCACAAGAGACCCAGTACTTC. Its translation: CASSLSLLPQETQYF.

The chain recombines TRBV7-9 with TRBJ2-3; TRBD2 matches at 8 bases. Looked up from germline, CDR1 is SEHNR and CDR2 is FQNEAQ (reference sequence). Trimming removed 1 base from V and 3 bases from J; junction bases left unmatched: 9. The CDR3 covers 17 residues. The CDR3 nucleotides read TGTGCCAGCAGCTTAGTGGCGGGACTAGGCGGTACAGATACGCAGTATTTT. It specifies CASSLVAGLGGTDTQYF.

V and J are TRBV19 and TRBJ2-3; D possibly corresponds to TRBD2 (7 bases). Germline V gene sequence: CDR1 LNHDA, CDR2 SQIVND (reference sequence). The V end was cut by 7 bases, the J end by 1 base, with 15 bases between. CDR3 length equals 15 residues. The DNA for the CDR3 is TGTGCCAGTACCAAGGGGGGGCAGGGCACAGATACGCAGTATTTT. Protein: CASTKGGQGTDTQYF.

V gene TRBV18 combines with J gene TRBJ1-2, with 8 bases aligning to TRBD1. The CDR3 runs to 14 residues. After removal of 4 bases from V and 6 bases from J, the junction contained 7 bases not matched to a gene. The germline V gene encodes CDR1 KGHSH and CDR2 LQKENI. CDR3 region: CASSQSDRGDGYTF. DNA of the CDR3: TGTGCCAGCTCACAATCAGACAGGGGTGATGGCTACACCTTC.

The gene calls are TRBV19 and TRBJ2-3, with 7 bases aligning to TRBD1. This CDR3 has 15 residues. With V trimmed by 5 bases and J by 3 bases, 8 bases remained unmatched. Germline-derived CDR1 and CDR2 are LNHDA and SQIVND (reference sequence). CDR3 amino acids: CASSSMDRLTDTQYF. The CDR3 DNA sequence: TGTGCCAGTAGTTCAATGGACAGGTTGACAGATACGCAGTATTTT. Based on the CDR3 plus reference TRBV19 and TRBJ2-3, the full variable domain is DGGITQSPKYLFRKEGQNVTLSCEQNLNHDAMYWYRQDPGQGLRLIYYSQIVNDFQKGDIAEGYSVSREKKESFPLTVTSAQKNPTAFYLCASSSMDRLTDTQYFGPGTRLTVL.

This chain connects TRBV4-1 to TRBJ1-2, with 10 bases fitting TRBD1. Germline CDR1 and CDR2: MGHRA and YSYEKL. The CDR3 covers 16 residues. The trim removed 4 bases at V and 5 bases at J, leaving 10 bases unmatched. The CDR3 nucleotides are TGCGCCAGCAGCCGAGATTCGGGACAGGGGAGTTATGGCTACACCTTC. It is translated as CASSRDSGQGSYGYTF.

The J gene is TRBJ2-7, the V gene TRBV4-3; D perhaps matches TRBD1 (5 bases). CDR3 size: 15 residues. Germline V lookup: CDR1 LGHNA, CDR2 YSLEER. Trimming removed 1 base at V and 5 bases at J, with 15 bases between. CDR3 in amino acids: CASSQAGRESDEQYF. The CDR3, as DNA: TGCGCCAGCAGCCAAGCAGGCAGGGAAAGCGACGAGCAGTACTTC.

The chain has TRBV18 and TRBJ2-1; 10 bases agree with TRBD1. J gave up 2 bases and V 6 bases, and 16 bases lay outside the gene matches. The germline CDR1 and CDR2 sequences are KGHSH and LQKENI. This CDR3 has 19 residues. The CDR3 protein is CASSPRPPADRGAYNEQFF. CDR3 coding DNA: TGTGCCAGCTCCCCAAGACCTCCTGCGGACAGGGGGGCCTACAATGAGCAGTTCTTC.

This clone was observed a single time. At one boundary the junction diverges from the germline segment, which might be a read error. DNA of the CDR3: TGTGCCCGCAGGGTTAGGGGTCAGCCCCAGCATTTT. Translation: CARRVRGQPQHF. The gene calls are TRBV6-7 and TRBJ1-5, with a weak D call TRBD1 (5 bases). Being an ORF, TRBV6-7 has a function that is uncertain. This CDR3 contains 12 residues.

This clone was seen more than once but under ten times. The J gene is TRBJ1-1, the V gene TRBV2; the D is unclear. The CDR3 runs to 12 residues. Trimming removed 3 bases at V and 4 bases at J, with 6 bases between. Germline CDR1 SNHLY, CDR2 FYNNEI. CDR3 coding DNA: TGTGCCAGCAGTGAGCGGAGCACTGAAGCTTTCTTT. As protein: CASSERSTEAFF.

Only one count was recorded for this clone. The chain links TRBV9 to TRBJ1-1; perhaps TRBD1 as D (6 bases). This CDR3 is 15 amino acids long. Trimming left V 3 bases short and J 0 bases short, with 12 bases between. The germline gives CDR1 SGDLS, CDR2 YYNGEE. Here the CDR3 reads CASSARDILNTEAFF. For the CDR3, the DNA is TGTGCCAGCAGCGCCCGGGACATCCTGAACACTGAAGCTTTCTTT.

The chain uses TRBV25-1 and TRBJ2-7; D uncertain. The V end lost 3 bases, the J end lost 7 bases, and 16 bases lay between the germline ends. The V gene's germline CDR1 is MGHDK and CDR2 SYGVNS. The CDR3 spans 14 residues. CDR3 coding DNA: TGTGCCAGCAGTGATGGTAGGCAGGCTGGTGAGCAGTACTTC. Translating gives CASSDGRQAGEQYF.

The chain carries TRBV5-8 and TRBJ2-5; 8 bases agree with TRBD1. J was trimmed by 1 base and V by 3 bases; bases with no gene match: 2. The CDR3 has 14 amino acids. CDR1 and CDR2 from the germline V gene are SGHTS and YDEGEE. In DNA, the CDR3 is TGTGCCAGCAGCTCAGGGGGCGCCCAAGAGACCCAGTACTTC. Its protein product is CASSSGGAQETQYF.

The genes are TRBV19 and TRBJ2-3, with 10 bases that match TRBD1. The V gene's germline CDR1 is LNHDA and CDR2 SQIVND (reference sequence). The CDR3 covers 16 residues. The J segment lost 5 bases and the V segment lost 6 bases, leaving 11 bases of the junction unmatched. CDR3 nucleotide sequence: TGTGCCAGTAGAGAGGGACAGGGGTTAAGTCTAGATACGCAGTATTTT. Residues: CASREGQGLSLDTQYF.

The V and J genes are TRBV7-2 and TRBJ2-7; 9 nucleotides match TRBD2. Germline V gene lookup returns CDR1 SGHTA and CDR2 FQGNSA. The CDR3 runs to 16 residues. Germline trimming cut 6 bases from V and 0 bases from J; bases unmatched to any gene: 9. CDR3 DNA: TGTGCCAGCAGGGTTAGCGGGGGCTCCTTCTCCTACGAGCAGTACTTC. Translating gives CASRVSGGSFSYEQYF.

This chain connects TRBV5-1 to TRBJ1-3; no clear D. Germline CDR1 SGHRS, CDR2 YFSETQ. V shed 0 bases and J shed 0 bases, with 10 bases lying between them. This CDR3 comprises 16 residues. CDR3 amino acids: CASSLVGGVSGNTIYF. The CDR3, as DNA: TGCGCCAGCAGCTTGGTTGGAGGTGTCTCTGGAAACACCATATATTTT.

The V gene is TRBV7-9, the J gene TRBJ1-2; D uncertain. V shed 1 base and J shed 6 bases, with 12 bases lying between them. Germline CDR1 and CDR2: SEHNR and FQNEAQ (reference sequence). This CDR3 spans 14 amino acids. DNA for the CDR3: TGTGCCAGCAGCTTAGGGTCAGTCCTGCATGGCTACACCTTC. It specifies CASSLGSVLHGYTF.

The chain carries TRBV5-1 and TRBJ2-1; tentatively, D is TRBD2 (7 bases). The CDR3 has 14 residues. The V gene's germline CDR1 is SGHRS and CDR2 YFSETQ. V was pared by 1 base and J by 8 bases, with 13 bases between. The CDR3 DNA sequence: TGCGCCAGCAGCTTGATTACAGGGAGGGATGAGCAGTTCTTC. This encodes CASSLITGRDEQFF.

The chain recombines TRBV15 with TRBJ2-3, with 16 bases that match TRBD2. This CDR3 is built from 19 residues. The germline V gene encodes CDR1 LNHNV and CDR2 YYDKDF (reference sequence). The junction had 11 bases not matched to a gene; V was cut back by 5 bases and J by 3 bases. CDR3 residues: CATSDVPGLAGGRTDTQYF. The DNA of the CDR3 is TGTGCCACCAGCGATGTCCCGGGACTAGCGGGGGGGCGTACAGATACGCAGTATTTT.

This clone was found a few times. The CDR3 sequence is CASSFGTGDSYTF. The CDR3 coding sequence is TGTGCCAGCAGCTTTGGGACAGGAGATAGCTACACCTTC. The V and J genes are TRBV5-6 and TRBJ1-2; 8 bases match TRBD1. Germline trimming cut 2 bases from V and 9 bases from J; bases unmatched to any gene: 6. The CDR3 runs 13 residues. CDR1 is SGHDT and CDR2 is YYEEEE in the germline V gene. Complete variable domain (other parts from reference TRBV5-6 and TRBJ1-2): DAGVTQSPTHLIKTRGQQVTLRCSPKSGHDTVSWYQQALGQGPQFIFQYYEEEERQRGNFPDRFSGHQFPNYSSELNVNALLLGDSALYLCASSFGTGDSYTFGSGTRLTVV.

The J gene is TRBJ1-5, the V gene TRBV6-4; the D gene is possibly TRBD1 (6 bases). The germline V and J ends were trimmed by 6 bases and 2 bases, with 17 bases remaining between them. Germline V CDR1 and CDR2: MRHNA, SNTAGT. The CDR3 loop spans 16 amino acids. The CDR3 loop reads CASSADGGGGNQPQHF. The CDR3 DNA reads TGTGCCAGCAGCGCAGATGGGGGCGGAGGCAATCAGCCCCAGCATTTT.

This sequence joins TRBV6-5 and TRBJ1-5; TRBD1 might be the D (6 bases). Germline V lookup: CDR1 MNHEY, CDR2 SVGAGI. The length of the CDR3 is 13 residues. Trimming pared 5 bases from V and 6 bases from J, leaving 11 bases between. Written as DNA, the CDR3 is TGTGCCAGCAGTAAACAGGGAAGTCAGCCCCAGCATTTT. It codes for CASSKQGSQPQHF.